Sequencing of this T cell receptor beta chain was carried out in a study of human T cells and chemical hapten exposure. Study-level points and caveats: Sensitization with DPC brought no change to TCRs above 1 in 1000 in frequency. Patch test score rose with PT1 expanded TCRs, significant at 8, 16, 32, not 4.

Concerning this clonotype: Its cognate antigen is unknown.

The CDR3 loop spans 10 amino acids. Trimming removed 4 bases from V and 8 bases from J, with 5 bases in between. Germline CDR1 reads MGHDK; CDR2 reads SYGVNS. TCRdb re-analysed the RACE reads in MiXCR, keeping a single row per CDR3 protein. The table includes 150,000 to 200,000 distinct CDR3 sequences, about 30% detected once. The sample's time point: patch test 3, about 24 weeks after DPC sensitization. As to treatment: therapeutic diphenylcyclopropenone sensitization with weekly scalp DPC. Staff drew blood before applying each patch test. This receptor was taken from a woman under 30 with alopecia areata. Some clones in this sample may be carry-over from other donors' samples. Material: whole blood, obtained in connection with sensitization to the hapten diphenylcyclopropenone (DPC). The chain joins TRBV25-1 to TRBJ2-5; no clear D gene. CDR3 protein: CASSGFTQYF. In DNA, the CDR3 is TGTGCCAGCAGTGGTTTCACCCAGTACTTC.